The source of this T cell receptor beta chain is a study of human T cells and chemical hapten exposure. Study background: Upper-back patches of 0.01% DPC were read at 6 days. Whole-study findings and limits: There was a positive correlation between PT1 expanded TCR counts and patch test score. Expanded TCRs produced significantly more large CDR3 similarity clusters than controls did.

The time point is: patch test 2, 6 weeks after DPC sensitization. Indicated treatment: therapeutic diphenylcyclopropenone sensitization with weekly scalp DPC. This clonotype has ten or more counts. Antigen unknown. In the original analysis: Samples ranged from roughly 23,224 to 700,000 TCRs, with a median of roughly 95,000. TCRdb re-called the RACE reads through MiXCR, storing one row per CDR3 protein. TCRdb, rather than the study authors, made the V and J calls. This sample has more than 75,000 distinct CDR3 sequences, with 10% found just once. V lost 3 bases, J lost 0 bases, and 15 bases lay in between. CDR1 is KGHSH, CDR2 LQKENI, per germline. The CDR3 has 17 residues.

This TCR was recovered from a young woman with alopecia areata. Some clones in this sample may be carry-over from other donors' samples. The J gene is TRBJ2-1, the V gene TRBV18; no firm D call. The sample was whole blood, taken in connection with sensitization to the hapten diphenylcyclopropenone (DPC). The CDR3 DNA reads as TGTGCCAGCTCACCTTTCTCGCGGACGAGCTCCTACAATGAGCAGTTCTTC. This encodes CASSPFSRTSSYNEQFF.